A single sample gave rise to the 5 T cell receptor beta chains below, sequenced in a study of OX40 agonist ivuxolimab in advanced cancers. Repertoires were generated with immunoSEQ multiplex PCR, while TCRdb's copy carries only in-frame clones and drops some. The table shows under 80,000 clones, with 87% occurring only once. The material was CD4+ or CD8+ T cells sorted from blood, obtained in a trial of the OX40 agonist ivuxolimab. The receptors were gathered from an adult with an advanced solid tumor such as melanoma, head and neck, liver or kidney cancer.

V usage is TRBV4-1 and J usage is TRBJ2-2, with 7 bases fitting TRBD1. The germline gives CDR1 MGHRA, CDR2 YSYEKL. V was clipped by 4 bases and J by 4 bases; unmatched bases: 3. The CDR3 extends over 14 amino acids. The CDR3 protein is CASSPTGITGELFF. The CDR3 DNA is TGCGCCAGCAGCCCGACAGGGATCACCGGGGAGCTGTTTTTT.

V and J are TRBV7-9 and TRBJ2-5, with TRBD1 matching over 9 bases. Unmatched junction bases numbered 8, after V lost 5 bases and J lost 1 base. The germline V gene has CDR1 SEHNR and CDR2 FQNEAQ (reference sequence). The CDR3 length is 16 residues. CDR3 amino acids: CASSAAGTGTQETQYF. The DNA for the CDR3 is TGTGCCAGCAGCGCTGCCGGGACAGGGACCCAAGAGACCCAGTACTTC.

The chain is built from TRBV28 and TRBJ2-3; TRBD2 matches 8 bases. Unmatched junction bases numbered 7, after V lost 6 bases and J lost 2 bases. CDR1 is MDHEN and CDR2 is SYDVKM in the germline V gene. CDR3 length equals 15 residues. CDR3 amino acids: CASSGRGVNTDTQYF. Here the CDR3 DNA reads TGTGCCAGCAGCGGGCGGGGGGTTAACACAGATACGCAGTATTTT.

V and J are TRBV5-4 and TRBJ2-7, with 9 bases lining up with TRBD1. CDR1 and CDR2 (germline): SGHNT, YYREEE (reference sequence). After removal of 0 bases from V and 0 bases from J, the junction contained 4 bases not matched to a gene. CDR3 length: 16 residues. CDR3 region: CASSLAPGQGSYEQYF. Here the CDR3 DNA reads TGTGCCAGCAGCTTGGCCCCGGGACAGGGCTCCTACGAGCAGTACTTC.

The chain links TRBV7-2 to TRBJ2-5; a weak D match, TRBD2 (6 bases). V lost 5 bases and J 3 bases, leaving 22 bases between the germline ends. From germline, CDR1 is SGHTA and CDR2 FQGNSA. The CDR3 is 17 amino acids. CDR3 in DNA: TGTGCCAGCAGCGCAACGACCCGGGCCCCGGGGGAAGAGACCCAGTACTTC. Protein product: CASSATTRAPGEETQYF.